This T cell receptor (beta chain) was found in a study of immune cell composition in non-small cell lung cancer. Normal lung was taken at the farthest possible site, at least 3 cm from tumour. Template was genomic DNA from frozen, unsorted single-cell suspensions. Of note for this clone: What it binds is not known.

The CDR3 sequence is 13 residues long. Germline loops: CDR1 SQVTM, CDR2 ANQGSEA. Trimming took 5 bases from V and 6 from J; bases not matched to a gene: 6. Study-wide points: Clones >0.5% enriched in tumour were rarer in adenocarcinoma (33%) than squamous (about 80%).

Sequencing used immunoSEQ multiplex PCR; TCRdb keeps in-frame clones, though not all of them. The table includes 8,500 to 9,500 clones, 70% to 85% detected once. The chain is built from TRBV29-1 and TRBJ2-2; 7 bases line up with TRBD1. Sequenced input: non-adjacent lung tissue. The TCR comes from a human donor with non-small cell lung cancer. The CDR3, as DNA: TGCAGCGTTCCCGGGACAGTCGCCGGGGAGCTGTTTTTT. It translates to CSVPGTVAGELFF.